Listed here are 2 T cell receptor beta chains from one sample, sequenced in a study of T cells in Graves' hyperthyroidism and ophthalmopathy. It was RNA transcripts that yielded the amplified TCR beta CDR3 regions. HTBI primers drove first-round RT-PCR of the TCR CDR3. MiXCR, applied by TCRdb to the multiplex PCR reads, yields one record per CDR3 protein. The sample has under 700,000 distinct CDR3 sequences, under 60% seen once. The sequencing sample was made of peripheral blood or thyroid tissue (not recorded which). The receptors were sampled from a woman aged 18 to 35 with Graves' hyperthyroidism.

This clonotype was found a few times. The chain couples TRBV12-3 or TRBV12-4 to TRBJ2-5; 13 bases fit TRBD2. The CDR3 consists of 16 residues. The V segment lost 7 bases and the J segment 4 bases; nucleotides outside the gene matches: 9. Here the CDR3 reads CASTPLGLAGIETQYF. The CDR3 DNA reads as TGTGCCAGCACTCCATTGGGACTAGCGGGGATAGAGACCCAGTACTTC.

With respect to this clonotype: The conserved phenylalanine or tryptophan normally closing the CDR3 is absent here, so this likely arose from a read error. Because the CDR3's place on the DNA is in doubt, the DNA is left out and the CDR3 is given as listed by TCRdb. This chain joins TRBV6-5 and TRBJ2-5; the table gives TRBD2 as D, unverified against the DNA. Per the germline V gene, CDR1 is MNHEY and CDR2 is SVGAGI. The CDR3 sequence runs 9 residues, both termini included. The CDR3 reads CASSNSLAG.